This T cell receptor (beta chain) was documented in a study of CDR3 diversity in severe acne (dated by TCRdb to between 2018 and 2021). V is shortened by 2 bases, J by 2 bases, and the region joining them spans 6 bases. The CDR3 spans 12 residues, from the cysteine through the phenylalanine. This entry keeps only the CDR3 DNA: 36 bases, framed from base 1. As encoded in the germline V gene (reference sequence), CDR1 is GTSNPN while CDR2 is SVGIG. The library was produced with PCR. The sequencer was an Illumina HiSeq 2000. Using fastp at Q25 and MiXCR, TCRdb reprocessed the public reads and kept productive beta chains. Every distinct CDR3 protein forms one entry, paired with its most common genes and DNA. The sample table records around 100,000 distinct CDR3 sequences; approximately 47% of these occur just once. Jointly, the top ten make up about an eighth of the sample. Concerning this clonotype: Its antigen has not been determined. The input lacks base qualities; no much larger clone sits a single base away.

The V and J segments used are TRBV30 and TRBJ2-5; the D gene cannot be resolved reliably. The receptor's source is a male donor with acne. Sample: blood. The CDR3 protein is CAWSRLQETQYF. The base sequence is TGTGCCTGGAGTCGGCTACAAGAGACCCAGTACTTC.